The source of this T cell receptor (beta chain) is a study of cytomegalovirus exposure and HLA in healthy donors. Findings and caveats of the study: Listed as cytomegalovirus-associated were 150 to 200 TCR beta chains.

The length of the CDR3 is 15 residues. Trimming stripped 4 bases from V and 5 bases from J, with 18 bases between. Germline CDR1 and CDR2: SGHRS and YFSETQ. Regarding this clone: As yet, its antigen is unknown.

Researchers ran the PCR with 60 Vbeta and 13 Jbeta primers. Produced via immunoSEQ multiplex PCR; TCRdb's table is partial and in-frame only. The data hold 100,000 to 150,000 clones, with 83% observed a single time. This TCR was recovered from a woman aged 40 to 55 in good health and CMV-seropositive. Input material: PBMCs. The chain recombines TRBV5-1 with TRBJ2-5, with D possibly TRBD1 on 6 matching bases. CDR3 DNA: TGCGCCAGCAGCGTAGGGGACATAACTGGGGAGACCCAGTACTTC. This gives the protein CASSVGDITGETQYF.